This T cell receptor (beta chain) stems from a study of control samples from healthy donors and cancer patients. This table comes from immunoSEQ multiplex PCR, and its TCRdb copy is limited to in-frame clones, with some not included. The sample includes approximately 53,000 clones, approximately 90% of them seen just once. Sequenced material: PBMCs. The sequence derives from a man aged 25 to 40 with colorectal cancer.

The CDR3 DNA reads as TGTGCCAGTAGCTTACAGGGATCTGGAAACACCATATATTTT. Its translation: CASSLQGSGNTIYF. The genes are TRBV19 and TRBJ1-3, with a possible D match to TRBD1 (6 bases). Germline values: CDR1 LNHDA, CDR2 SQIVND (reference sequence). The CDR3 runs 14 residues. V gave up 6 bases and J gave up 1 base, with 10 bases separating them. The full variable domain, its missing parts supplied by reference TRBV19 and TRBJ1-3, is DGGITQSPKYLFRKEGQNVTLSCEQNLNHDAMYWYRQDPGQGLRLIYYSQIVNDFQKGDIAEGYSVSREKKESFPLTVTSAQKNPTAFYLCASSLQGSGNTIYFGEGSWLTVV.